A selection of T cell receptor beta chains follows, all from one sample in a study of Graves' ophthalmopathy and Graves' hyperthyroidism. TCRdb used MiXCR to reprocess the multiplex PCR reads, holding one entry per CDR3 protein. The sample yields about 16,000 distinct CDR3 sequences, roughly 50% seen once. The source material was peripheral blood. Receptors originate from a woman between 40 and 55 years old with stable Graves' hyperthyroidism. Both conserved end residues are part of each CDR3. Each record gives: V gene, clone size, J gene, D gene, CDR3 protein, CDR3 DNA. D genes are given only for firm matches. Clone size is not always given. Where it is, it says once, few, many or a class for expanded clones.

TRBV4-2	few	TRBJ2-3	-	CASSRRNTATDTQYF	TGTGCCAGCAGCCGACGGAACACAGCCACAGATACGCAGTATTTT
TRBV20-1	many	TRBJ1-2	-	CSAHDNSGRGYTF	TGCAGTGCCCACGATAATTCGGGGCGCGGCTACACCTTC
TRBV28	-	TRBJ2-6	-	CASSLGGAAANVLTF	TGTGCCAGCAGCCTGGGTGGGGCAGCGGCCAACGTCCTGACTTTC
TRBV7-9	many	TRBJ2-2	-	CASSLSQANTGELFF	TGTGCCAGCAGCTTGTCCCAAGCGAACACCGGGGAGCTGTTTTTT
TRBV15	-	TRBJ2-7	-	CATSRGGGTGHEQYF	TGTGCCACCAGCAGAGGCGGTGGGACTGGTCACGAGCAGTACTTC
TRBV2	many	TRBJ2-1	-	CASSESPPSTHNNEQFF	TGTGCCAGCAGTGAATCCCCCCCTAGCACCCATAACAATGAGCAGTTCTTC
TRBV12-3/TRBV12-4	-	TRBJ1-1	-	CASSFRTGNTEAFF	TGTGCCAGCAGTTTCCGAACAGGGAACACTGAAGCTTTCTTT
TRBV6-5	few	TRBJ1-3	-	CASSYGGSGNTIYF	TGTGCCAGCAGTTACGGGGGGTCTGGAAACACCATATATTTT
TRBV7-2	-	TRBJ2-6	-	CASSLDPGANVLTF	TGTGCCAGCAGCTTAGACCCTGGGGCCAACGTCCTGACTTTC
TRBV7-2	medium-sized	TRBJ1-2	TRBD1	CASSLLGGTGFGYTF	TGTGCCAGCAGCCTATTGGGCGGGACAGGGTTTGGCTACACCTTC
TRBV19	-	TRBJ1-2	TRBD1	CASSMTSRGTGYGYTF	TGTGCCAGTAGTATGACTTCCCGCGGGACAGGGTATGGCTACACCTTC
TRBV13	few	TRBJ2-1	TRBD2	CASSPMRGGRPNEQFF	TGTGCCAGCAGCCCCATGCGGGGGGGCAGACCCAATGAGCAGTTCTTC
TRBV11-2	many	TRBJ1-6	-	CASSLEQGKNSPLHF	TGTGCCAGCAGCTTAGAACAGGGCAAAAATTCACCCCTCCACTTT
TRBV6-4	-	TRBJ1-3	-	CASSDSMGGAGNTIYF	TGTGCCAGCAGTGACTCGATGGGGGGTGCAGGAAACACCATATATTTT
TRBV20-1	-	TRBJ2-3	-	CSAVDGTDTQYF	TGCAGTGCCGTAGACGGCACAGACACGCAGTATTTT
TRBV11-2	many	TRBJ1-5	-	CASSTSGVYREVGQPQHF	TGTGCCAGCAGTACAAGCGGGGTATACAGGGAGGTAGGTCAGCCCCAGCATTTT
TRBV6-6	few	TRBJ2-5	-	CASSLGIQAAQETQYF	TGTGCCAGCAGTTTAGGTATTCAGGCGGCCCAAGAGACCCAGTACTTC
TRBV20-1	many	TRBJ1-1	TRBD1	CSARGDRGSEITEAFF	TGCAGTGCTAGAGGGGACAGGGGGTCGGAAATAACTGAAGCTTTCTTT
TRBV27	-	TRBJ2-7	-	CASSFNPQGVEQYF	TGTGCCAGCAGTTTTAACCCCCAGGGCGTCGAGCAGTACTTC
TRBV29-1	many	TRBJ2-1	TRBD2	CSVSDLAAFPYNEQFF	TGCAGCGTTTCAGACCTAGCGGCATTCCCCTACAATGAGCAGTTCTTC
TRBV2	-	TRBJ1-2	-	CAISERGDYGHTF	TGTGCCATCAGTGAAAGGGGGGACTATGGCCACACCTTC
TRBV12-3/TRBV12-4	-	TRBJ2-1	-	CASSLRGEQFF	TGTGCCAGCAGTTTAAGGGGTGAGCAGTTCTTC
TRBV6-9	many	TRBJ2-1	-	CASPGHEQFF	TGTGCCAGCCCGGGTCATGAGCAGTTCTTC
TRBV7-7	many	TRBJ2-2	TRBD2	CASTPGTSGTPGELFF	TGTGCTAGCACCCCTGGGACTAGCGGGACCCCCGGGGAGCTGTTTTTT
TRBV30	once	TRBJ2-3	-	CAWSLTADTQYF	TGTGCCTGGAGTTTGACGGCAGATACGCAGTATTTT
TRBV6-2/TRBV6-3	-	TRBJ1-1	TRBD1	CASSLDRDDTEAFF	TGTGCCAGCAGCCTGGACAGGGATGACACTGAAGCTTTCTTT
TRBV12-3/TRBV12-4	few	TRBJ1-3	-	CASSDLISGNTIYF	TGTGCCAGCAGTGATTTAATATCTGGAAACACCATATATTTT
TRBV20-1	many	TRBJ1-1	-	CSARGSGRNTEAFF	TGCAGTGCTAGGGGTTCAGGAAGGAACACTGAAGCTTTCTTT
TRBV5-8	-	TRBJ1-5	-	CSNQPQHF	TGTAGCAATCAGCCCCAGCATTTT
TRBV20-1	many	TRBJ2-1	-	CSAIGAGHNYNEQFF	TGCAGTGCTATAGGAGCGGGACATAATTACAATGAGCAGTTCTTC
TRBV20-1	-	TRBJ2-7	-	CSAREGESYEQYF	TGCAGTGCTAGAGAAGGGGAATCGTACGAGCAGTACTTC
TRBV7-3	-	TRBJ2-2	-	CASSPTALSGHYNSLGTGELFF	TGTGCCAGCAGCCCCACAGCCCTATCGGGACACTATAACAGCCTCGGAACCGGGGAGCTGTTTTTT
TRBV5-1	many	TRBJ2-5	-	CASSSDSVQETQYF	TGCGCCAGCAGCTCGGACAGTGTGCAAGAGACCCAGTACTTC
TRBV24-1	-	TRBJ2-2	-	CATAGDSGSGELFF	TGTGCCACGGCCGGAGACAGTGGCTCCGGGGAGCTGTTTTTT